This TCR beta chain emerged from a study of blood T cell repertoires in COVID-19. Trimming shortened V by 1 base and J by 6 bases, and 16 bases separated the two germline ends. The CDR3 contains 16 residues. Per germline, CDR1 LGHNA and CDR2 YSLEER. Generated by immunoSEQ multiplex PCR, the TCRdb table keeps only in-frame clones and is missing some. The sample holds hundreds of thousands of clones, around 89% seen once. Sequencing was performed on peripheral blood. The clonotype was recovered from a woman younger than 45 with COVID-19, enrolled during active disease. The V gene is TRBV4-3, the J gene TRBJ2-1, with D uncertain. The CDR3 DNA reads TGCGCCAGCAGCCAAGGTGATGAGCGCCCGCTCAATGAGCAGTTCTTC. Its translation is CASSQGDERPLNEQFF.